This T cell receptor beta chain emerged from a study of CD8 T cells in Susac syndrome (dated by TCRdb to between 2018 and 2021). For the wider study: Repertoire sequencing was used to test whether CD8+ T cell activation and differentiation in Susac syndrome was antigen driven. The study compared CD8+ T cell repertoire clonality among 12 healthy donors, some 14 Susac syndrome patients and roughly 16 multiple sclerosis patients.

RNA was extracted using the RNeasy kit, and roughly 0.5 to 1 ug of the RNA was reverse transcribed with random hexamers. The immunoSEQ multiplex PCR assay, which covers 54 Vbeta and 13 Jbeta segments, was used to amplify TCR beta CDR3 regions. PCR amplification bias was corrected by using a synthetic template baseline for primer optimization and computational correction. Per the authors' processing: Only productive sequences were kept, with reads annotated to V, D and J genes according to IMGT and analyzed in immunoSEQ Analyzer. Clonality was calculated as one minus the Shannon entropy normalized by log2 of the number of productive unique sequences. For each patient and control, public and private clones were evaluated among the 100 most prevalent clones. Clones were defined as Susac-specific when absent from the healthy and MS cohorts, from roughly 1,000 published viral clones and from other ImmuneACCESS disease sequences. TCRdb reanalyzed the raw reads on its own, using fastp at Q25 for trimming and MiXCR for clone calling, and kept in-frame beta chains. Rows are combined by CDR3 protein, so each entry shows the most common genes and DNA. The V and J calls reflect TCRdb's pipeline rather than the authors' work. This sample comprises about 66,000 distinct CDR3 sequences, approximately 96% of them detected only once. The ten largest make up 0.5% to 0.6% of the sample.

High-throughput TCR beta sequencing profiled peripheral blood CD8+ and CD4+ T cells from healthy donors, Susac syndrome patients and multiple sclerosis patients. Treatment-naive patients with stable or active relapsing-remitting disease fulfilling revised McDonald criteria were used as multiple sclerosis controls. Bulk CD8+ and CD4+ T cells were purified by magnetic negative isolation, while CD8+ TEMRA cells were enriched using FACS. Blood was collected in EDTA tubes and processed within 24 hours, with PBMCs isolated through density gradient centrifugation. PBMCs intended for TCR sequencing were cryopreserved in liquid nitrogen and thawed later in a water bath at 37 degrees C. A purity of at least 90% was achieved for sorted or isolated CD4+, CD8+ and CD8+ TEMRA cells. About this clonotype itself: There is no known antigen for this receptor. The sample holds no much larger clone one base away, and base qualities are not on file.

The investigation overall reported the following: The study acknowledged that relatively few individuals were included in the TCR sequencing and HLA analysis.

The material sequenced was CD8+ T cells from PBMCs. The receptor's source is a human donor with multiple sclerosis.

The DNA is as follows: TGTGCCAGCAGCGTAGGTGATAGCGGGACCCAACGGGATACGCAGTATTTT. Its translation reads: CASSVGDSGTQRDTQYF. Recombination joined TRBV9 with TRBJ2-3; 8 junctional bases match TRBD2. Including cysteine and phenylalanine, the CDR3 has 17 amino acids. Here the CDR3 DNA is all that survives: 51 bases in frame from base 1. Via the germline V gene, CDR1 is SGDLS and CDR2 YYNGEE. Trimmed from V: 0 bases; trimmed from J: 6 bases; junction bases lacking a gene match: 12.